This TCR beta chain was found in a study of blood T cell repertoires in COVID-19. This CDR3 region has 16 residues. Germline V gives CDR1 MDHEN, CDR2 SYDVKM. J was trimmed by 7 bases and V by 4 bases; bases with no gene match: 7. The table came from immunoSEQ multiplex PCR; TCRdb's copy has only in-frame clones and leaves some out. The table shows 150,000 to 200,000 clones, with roughly nine tenths occurring only once. The source material was peripheral blood. This sequence joins TRBV28 and TRBJ2-1, with 13 nucleotides matching TRBD2. The receptor's source is a man aged 55 to 69 with active or convalescent COVID-19. CDR3 sequence: CASSSTSGGARNEQFF. CDR3 sequence (DNA): TGTGCCAGCAGTTCCACTAGCGGGGGGGCCCGTAATGAGCAGTTCTTC.